The present entry profiles one T cell receptor beta chain with its context. The read halts 3 residues ahead of the CDR3 end, with the missing end drawn from the germline J gene. Recipients received nonmyeloablative bone marrow transplants from related graft donors, with transient mixed chimerism. This entry comes from a study of Tregs in tolerant kidney transplant recipients. Clones were sequenced by immunoSEQ multiplex PCR, and TCRdb holds only the in-frame ones, with some missing. The table lists 14,000 or so clones, with 27% in the top ten. Germline V gene sequence: CDR1 MNHNS, CDR2 SASEGT. The CDR3 covers 11 residues.

The clonotype comes from a human patient who received a combined kidney and bone marrow transplant. Some T cells may arise from the graft donor. Here the sequenced sample was CD8+ T cells from blood (PBMCs), taken 6 months after the transplant. The chain couples TRBV6-1 to TRBJ1-1, with D possibly matching TRBD1 (5 bases). The DNA read from the CDR3 is TGTGCCAGCAGTGAGGTAGGGGTG. It yields the protein CASSEVGV. The full CDR3 reads CASSEVGVAFF.